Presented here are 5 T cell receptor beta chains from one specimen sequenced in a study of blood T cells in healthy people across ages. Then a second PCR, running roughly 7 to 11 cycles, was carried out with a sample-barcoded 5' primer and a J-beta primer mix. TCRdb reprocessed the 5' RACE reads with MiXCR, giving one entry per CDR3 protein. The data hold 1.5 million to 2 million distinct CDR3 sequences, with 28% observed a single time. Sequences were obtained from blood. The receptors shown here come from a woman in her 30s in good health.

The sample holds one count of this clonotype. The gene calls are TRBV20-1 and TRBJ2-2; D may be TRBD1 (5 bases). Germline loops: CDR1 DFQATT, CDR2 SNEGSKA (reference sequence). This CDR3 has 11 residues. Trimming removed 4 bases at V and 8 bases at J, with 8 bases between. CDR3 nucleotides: TGCAGTGCTATGGGGCGGGGGGAGCTGTTTTTT. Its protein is CSAMGRGELFF.

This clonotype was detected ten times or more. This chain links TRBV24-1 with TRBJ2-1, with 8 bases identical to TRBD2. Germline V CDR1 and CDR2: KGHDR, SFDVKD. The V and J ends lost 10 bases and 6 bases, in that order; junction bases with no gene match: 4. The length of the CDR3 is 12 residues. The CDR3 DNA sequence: TGTGCCACGAGCGGGAGTTCCAATGAGCAGTTCTTC. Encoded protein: CATSGSSNEQFF.

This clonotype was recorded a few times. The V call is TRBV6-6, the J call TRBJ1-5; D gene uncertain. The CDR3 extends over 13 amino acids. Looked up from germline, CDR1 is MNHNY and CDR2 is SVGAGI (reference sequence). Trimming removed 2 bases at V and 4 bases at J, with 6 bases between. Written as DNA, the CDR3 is TGTGCCAGCAGTTACCCCCTAAATCAGCCCCAGCATTTT. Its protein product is CASSYPLNQPQHF.

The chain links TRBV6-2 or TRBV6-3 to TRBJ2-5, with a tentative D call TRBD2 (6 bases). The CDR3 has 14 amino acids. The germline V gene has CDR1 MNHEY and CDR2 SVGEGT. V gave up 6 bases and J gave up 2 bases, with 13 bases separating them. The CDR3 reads CASRNLARQETQYF. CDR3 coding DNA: TGTGCCAGCAGAAACCTAGCGCGACAAGAGACCCAGTACTTC.

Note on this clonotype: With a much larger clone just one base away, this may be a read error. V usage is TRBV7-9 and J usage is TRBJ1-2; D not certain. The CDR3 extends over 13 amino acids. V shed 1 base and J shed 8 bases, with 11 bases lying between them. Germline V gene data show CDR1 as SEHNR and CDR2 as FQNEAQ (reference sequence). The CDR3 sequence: CASSLDGVQGYTF. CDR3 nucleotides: TGTGCCAGCAGCTTAGACGGCGTGCAGGGCTACACCTTC.